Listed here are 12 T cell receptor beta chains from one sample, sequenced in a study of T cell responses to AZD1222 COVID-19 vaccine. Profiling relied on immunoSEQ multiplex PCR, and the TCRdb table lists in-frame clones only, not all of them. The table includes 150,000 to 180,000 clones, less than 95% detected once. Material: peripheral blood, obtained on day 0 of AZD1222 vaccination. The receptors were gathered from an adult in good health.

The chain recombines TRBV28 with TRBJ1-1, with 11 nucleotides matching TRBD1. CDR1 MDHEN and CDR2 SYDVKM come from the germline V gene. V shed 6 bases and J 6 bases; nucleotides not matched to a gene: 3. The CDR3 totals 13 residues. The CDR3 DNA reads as TGTGCCAGCAGGGGACAGGGGGTGGCTGAAGCTTTCTTT. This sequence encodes CASRGQGVAEAFF.

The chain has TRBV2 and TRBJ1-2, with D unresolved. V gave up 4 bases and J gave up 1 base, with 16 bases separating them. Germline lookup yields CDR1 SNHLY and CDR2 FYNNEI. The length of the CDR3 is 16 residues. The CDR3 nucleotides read TGTGCCAGCAGTGGTCCCGGAGAGACTTATAACTATGGCTACACCTTC. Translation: CASSGPGETYNYGYTF. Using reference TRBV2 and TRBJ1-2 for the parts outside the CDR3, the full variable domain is EPEVTQTPSHQVTQMGQEVILRCVPISNHLYFYWYRQILGQKVEFLVSFYNNEISEKSEIFDDQFSVERPDGSNFTLKIRSTKLEDSAMYFCASSGPGETYNYGYTFGSGTRLTVV.

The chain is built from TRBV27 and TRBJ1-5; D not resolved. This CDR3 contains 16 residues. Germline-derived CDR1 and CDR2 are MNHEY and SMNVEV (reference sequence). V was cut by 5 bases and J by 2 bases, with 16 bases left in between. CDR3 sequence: CASSPHIGVRNQPQHF. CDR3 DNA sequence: TGTGCCAGCAGTCCCCATATTGGGGTGCGCAATCAGCCCCAGCATTTT.

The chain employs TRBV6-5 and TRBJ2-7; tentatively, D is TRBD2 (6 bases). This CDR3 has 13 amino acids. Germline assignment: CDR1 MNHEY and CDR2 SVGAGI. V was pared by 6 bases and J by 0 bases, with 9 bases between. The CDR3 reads CASRDYTSYEQYF. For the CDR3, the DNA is TGTGCCAGCAGGGACTACACCTCCTACGAGCAGTACTTC.

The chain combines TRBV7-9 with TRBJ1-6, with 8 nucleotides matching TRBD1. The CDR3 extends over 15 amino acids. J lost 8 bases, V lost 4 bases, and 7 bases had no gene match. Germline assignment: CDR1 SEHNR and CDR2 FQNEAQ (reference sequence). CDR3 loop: CASSSGQGSHSPLHF. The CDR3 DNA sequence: TGTGCCAGCAGCTCAGGACAGGGTAGCCATTCACCCCTCCACTTT.

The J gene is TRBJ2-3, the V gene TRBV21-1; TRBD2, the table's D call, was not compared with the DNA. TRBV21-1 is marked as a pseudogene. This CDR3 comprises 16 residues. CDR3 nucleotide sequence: TGTGCCAGCAGCAAAGCCCCAGCGGGAGGTACAGATACGCAGTATTTT. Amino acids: CASSKAPAGGTDTQYF.

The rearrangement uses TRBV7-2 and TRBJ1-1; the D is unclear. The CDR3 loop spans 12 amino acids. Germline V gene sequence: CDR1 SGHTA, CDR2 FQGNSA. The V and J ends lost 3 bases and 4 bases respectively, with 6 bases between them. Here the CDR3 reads CASSFTGTEAFF. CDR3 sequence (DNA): TGTGCCAGCAGCTTCACGGGCACTGAAGCTTTCTTT.

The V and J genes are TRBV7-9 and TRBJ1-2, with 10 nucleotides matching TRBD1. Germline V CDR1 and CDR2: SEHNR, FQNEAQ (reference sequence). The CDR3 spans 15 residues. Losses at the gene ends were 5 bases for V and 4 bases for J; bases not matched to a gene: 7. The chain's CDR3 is CASSTGTGVGYGYTF. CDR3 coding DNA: TGTGCCAGCAGCACCGGGACAGGGGTAGGCTATGGCTACACCTTC.

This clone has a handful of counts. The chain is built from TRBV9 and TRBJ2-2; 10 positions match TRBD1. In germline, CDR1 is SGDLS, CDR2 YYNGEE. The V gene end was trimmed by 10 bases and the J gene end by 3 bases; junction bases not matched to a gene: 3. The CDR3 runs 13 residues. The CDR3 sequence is CAGGTGDTGELFF. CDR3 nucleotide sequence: TGTGCCGGAGGGACAGGGGACACCGGGGAGCTGTTTTTT.

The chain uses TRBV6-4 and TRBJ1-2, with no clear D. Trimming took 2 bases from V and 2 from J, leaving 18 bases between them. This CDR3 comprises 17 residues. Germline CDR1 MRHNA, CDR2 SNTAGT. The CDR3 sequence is CASSDVQARKTNYGYTF. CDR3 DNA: TGTGCCAGCAGTGACGTTCAGGCAAGGAAGACAAACTATGGCTACACCTTC.

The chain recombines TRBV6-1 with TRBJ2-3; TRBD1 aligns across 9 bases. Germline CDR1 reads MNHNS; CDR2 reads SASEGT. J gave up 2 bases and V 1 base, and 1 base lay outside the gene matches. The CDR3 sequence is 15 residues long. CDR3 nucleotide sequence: TGTGCCAGCAGTGAAGGGGACAGGGTCACAGATACGCAGTATTTT. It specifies CASSEGDRVTDTQYF.

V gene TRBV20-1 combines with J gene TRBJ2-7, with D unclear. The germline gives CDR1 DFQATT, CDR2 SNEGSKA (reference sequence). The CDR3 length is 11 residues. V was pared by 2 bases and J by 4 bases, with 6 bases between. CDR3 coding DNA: TGCAGTGCTAGACTGGGGTACGAGCAGTACTTC. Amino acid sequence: CSARLGYEQYF.